This paragraph reports one TCR beta chain. CDR3 length: 17 amino acids. With V trimmed by 10 bases and J by 3 bases, 19 bases remained unmatched. Germline values: CDR1 ENHRY, CDR2 SYGVKD. These data belong to a study of control samples from healthy donors and cancer patients. Produced via immunoSEQ multiplex PCR; TCRdb's table is partial and in-frame only. The sample lists about 160,000 clones, roughly 94% occurring once. The sequenced sample consisted of PBMCs. This clonotype was obtained from a man aged 60 to 75 with colorectal cancer. This sequence joins TRBV10-3 and TRBJ1-1, with TRBD1 identical over 8 bases. The chain's CDR3 is CATGGIEQGEYDTEAFF. CDR3 nucleotide sequence: TGTGCCACCGGTGGGATAGAACAGGGGGAATATGACACTGAAGCTTTCTTT.